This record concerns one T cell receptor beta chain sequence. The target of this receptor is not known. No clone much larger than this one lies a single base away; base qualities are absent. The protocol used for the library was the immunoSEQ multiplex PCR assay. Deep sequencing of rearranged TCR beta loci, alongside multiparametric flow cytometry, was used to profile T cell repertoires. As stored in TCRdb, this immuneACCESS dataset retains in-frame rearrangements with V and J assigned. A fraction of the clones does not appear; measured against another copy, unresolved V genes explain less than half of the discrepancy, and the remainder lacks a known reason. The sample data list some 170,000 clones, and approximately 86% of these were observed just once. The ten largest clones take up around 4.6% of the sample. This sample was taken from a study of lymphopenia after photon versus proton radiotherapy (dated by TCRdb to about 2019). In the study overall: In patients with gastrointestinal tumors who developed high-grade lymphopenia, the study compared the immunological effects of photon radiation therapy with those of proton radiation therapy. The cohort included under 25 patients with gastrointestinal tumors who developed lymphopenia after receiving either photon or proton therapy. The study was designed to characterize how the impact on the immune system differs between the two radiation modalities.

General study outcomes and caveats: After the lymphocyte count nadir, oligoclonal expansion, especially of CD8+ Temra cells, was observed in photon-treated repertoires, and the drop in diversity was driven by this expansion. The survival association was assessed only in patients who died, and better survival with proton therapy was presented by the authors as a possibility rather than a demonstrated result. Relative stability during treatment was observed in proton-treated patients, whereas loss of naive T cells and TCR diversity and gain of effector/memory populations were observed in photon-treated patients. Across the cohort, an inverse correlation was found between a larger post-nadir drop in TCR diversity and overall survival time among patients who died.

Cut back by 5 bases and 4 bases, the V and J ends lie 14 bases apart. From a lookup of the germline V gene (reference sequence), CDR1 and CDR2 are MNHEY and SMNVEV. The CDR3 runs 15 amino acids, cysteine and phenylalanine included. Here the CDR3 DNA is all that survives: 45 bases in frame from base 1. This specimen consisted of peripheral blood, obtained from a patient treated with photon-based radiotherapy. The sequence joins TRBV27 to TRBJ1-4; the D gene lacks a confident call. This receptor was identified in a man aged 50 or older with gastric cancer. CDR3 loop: CASSNIAAYNEKLFF. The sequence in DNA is TGTGCCAGCAGTAATATCGCGGCTTATAATGAAAAACTGTTTTTT.